The rows below give T cell receptor beta chains drawn from one sample of a study of T cells expressing NK-cell markers. TCRdb re-called the 5' RACE reads; one entry per CDR3 protein, DNA not given. Its clone listing holds roughly 390,000 distinct CDR3 sequences. Sequenced sample: blood T cells: a sorted CD56 or NKG2C T cell subset, CD4+ or CD8+ T cells, or bulk PBMC T cells (not recorded which). The receptors derive from a woman aged 45-60 years in good health. Each CDR3 is given with its conserved first and last residue. The order of the fields is V gene, CDR3 length, J gene, CDR3 protein.

v_gene: TRBV15
len: 16
j_gene: TRBJ2-7
CDR3aa: CATSTRQGVRPYEQYF

v_gene: TRBV24-1
len: 14
j_gene: TRBJ2-3
CDR3aa: CATSDPGSTDTQYF

v_gene: TRBV25-1
len: 15
j_gene: TRBJ1-1
CDR3aa: CASTPILGDNTEAFF

v_gene: TRBV5-1
len: 18
j_gene: TRBJ2-1
CDR3aa: CATSTSGATSGSYNEQFF

v_gene: TRBV3-1
len: 15
j_gene: TRBJ1-5
CDR3aa: CASSPEGNSNQPQHF

v_gene: TRBV14
len: 12
j_gene: TRBJ2-1
CDR3aa: CASSQGSGLQFF

v_gene: TRBV5-5
len: 16
j_gene: TRBJ2-4
CDR3aa: CASSALADIAKNIQYF

v_gene: TRBV9
len: 18
j_gene: TRBJ1-4
CDR3aa: CASSAATGFGPTNEKLFF

v_gene: TRBV27
len: 19
j_gene: TRBJ2-2
CDR3aa: CASSLRSTSGLMNTGELFF

v_gene: TRBV4-2
len: 15
j_gene: TRBJ1-2
CDR3aa: CASSRSGTGEGGYTF

v_gene: TRBV29-1
len: 14
j_gene: TRBJ2-1
CDR3aa: CSVVTSVLGNEQFF

v_gene: TRBV20-1
len: 16
j_gene: TRBJ2-1
CDR3aa: CSAREVSGRAWNEQFF

v_gene: TRBV6-5
len: 15
j_gene: TRBJ2-1
CDR3aa: CASSPVPRSYNEQFF

v_gene: TRBV20-1
len: 18
j_gene: TRBJ2-6
CDR3aa: CSARDREREWSGANVLTF

v_gene: TRBV25-1
len: 13
j_gene: TRBJ1-5
CDR3aa: CASRGDFNQPQHF

v_gene: TRBV11-3
len: 18
j_gene: TRBJ2-1
CDR3aa: CASSLGTSGRDRPNEQFF

v_gene: TRBV10-1
len: 13
j_gene: TRBJ2-3
CDR3aa: CASSFQGADTQYF

v_gene: TRBV20-1
len: 11
j_gene: TRBJ2-1
CDR3aa: CSAGTSFEQFF

v_gene: TRBV10-3
len: 13
j_gene: TRBJ2-7
CDR3aa: CATKGLSSYEQYF

v_gene: TRBV7-9
len: 14
j_gene: TRBJ2-1
CDR3aa: CASLGDLRNNEQFF

v_gene: TRBV10-2
len: 15
j_gene: TRBJ2-1
CDR3aa: CASSEGLAGVGEQFF

v_gene: TRBV10-1
len: 14
j_gene: TRBJ2-3
CDR3aa: CASSSLGPPDTQYF

v_gene: TRBV11-3
len: 17
j_gene: TRBJ1-4
CDR3aa: CASSSLLQGTTNEKLFF

v_gene: TRBV5-1
len: 18
j_gene: TRBJ2-1
CDR3aa: CASSLLIGTSGTNNEQFF

v_gene: TRBV12-3/TRBV12-4
len: 14
j_gene: TRBJ2-1
CDR3aa: CASSLGDSYNEQFF

v_gene: TRBV19
len: 12
j_gene: TRBJ2-1
CDR3aa: CASSIGQGGRFF

v_gene: TRBV12-3/TRBV12-4
len: 12
j_gene: TRBJ1-2
CDR3aa: CASSTTPGGYTF

v_gene: TRBV5-1
len: 15
j_gene: TRBJ1-6
CDR3aa: CAMPLLGQGYSPLHF

v_gene: TRBV5-1
len: 15
j_gene: TRBJ2-1
CDR3aa: CASSQGLAGAHEQFF

v_gene: TRBV11-2
len: 15
j_gene: TRBJ2-5
CDR3aa: CASSFTLGTQETQYF

v_gene: TRBV4-1
len: 17
j_gene: TRBJ1-5
CDR3aa: CASSQVPTANSNQPQHF

v_gene: TRBV7-3
len: 17
j_gene: TRBJ1-5
CDR3aa: CASSLRSSGNSNQPQHF

v_gene: TRBV15
len: 14
j_gene: TRBJ2-1
CDR3aa: CATSTPEGGGEQFF

v_gene: TRBV2
len: 15
j_gene: TRBJ1-5
CDR3aa: CASSADRGQSQPQHF

v_gene: TRBV27
len: 13
j_gene: TRBJ2-7
CDR3aa: CASSLKVAYEQYF

v_gene: TRBV15
len: 17
j_gene: TRBJ2-3
CDR3aa: CATSRTPFGLLPDTQYF

v_gene: TRBV14
len: 18
j_gene: TRBJ2-5
CDR3aa: CASSPLIGGLAGIETQYF

v_gene: TRBV5-1
len: 15
j_gene: TRBJ2-1
CDR3aa: CASRPRDLGGNEQFF

v_gene: TRBV4-1
len: 16
j_gene: TRBJ1-2
CDR3aa: CASSQPTAGAGYGYTF

v_gene: TRBV7-6
len: 13
j_gene: TRBJ2-3
CDR3aa: CASSLPNVDTQYF

v_gene: TRBV24-1
len: 14
j_gene: TRBJ2-3
CDR3aa: CATSDPQGPDTQYF

v_gene: TRBV29-1
len: 13
j_gene: TRBJ2-7
CDR3aa: CSVFRDRGYEQYF